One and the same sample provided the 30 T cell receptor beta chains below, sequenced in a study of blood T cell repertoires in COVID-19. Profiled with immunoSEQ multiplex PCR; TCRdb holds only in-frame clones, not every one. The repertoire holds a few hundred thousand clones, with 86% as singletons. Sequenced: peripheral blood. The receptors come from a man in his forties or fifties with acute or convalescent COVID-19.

This CDR3 reads CASSTRTSGRTYNEQFF. CDR3 nucleotides: TGTGCCAGCAGCACCCGGACTAGCGGGAGGACCTACAATGAGCAGTTCTTC. J is TRBJ2-1 and V is TRBV7-8; 14 bases line up with TRBD2. This CDR3 has 17 amino acids. V trimming: 5 bases; J trimming: 2 bases; junction bases outside the gene matches: 5. CDR1 SGHVS and CDR2 FQNEAQ come from the germline V gene.

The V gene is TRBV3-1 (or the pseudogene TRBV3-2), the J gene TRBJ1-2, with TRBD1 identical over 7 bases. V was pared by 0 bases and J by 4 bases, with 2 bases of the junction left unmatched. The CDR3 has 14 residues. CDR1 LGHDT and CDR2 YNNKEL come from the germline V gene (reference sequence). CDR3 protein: CASSQEQGGYGYTF. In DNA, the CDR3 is TGTGCCAGCAGCCAAGAGCAGGGGGGCTATGGCTACACCTTC.

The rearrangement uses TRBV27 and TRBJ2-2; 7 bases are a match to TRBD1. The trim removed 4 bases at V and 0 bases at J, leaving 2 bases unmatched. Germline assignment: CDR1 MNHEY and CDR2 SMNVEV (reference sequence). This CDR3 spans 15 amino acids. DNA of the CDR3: TGTGCCAGCAGTTCCGGGACAGCGAACACCGGGGAGCTGTTTTTT. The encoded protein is CASSSGTANTGELFF.

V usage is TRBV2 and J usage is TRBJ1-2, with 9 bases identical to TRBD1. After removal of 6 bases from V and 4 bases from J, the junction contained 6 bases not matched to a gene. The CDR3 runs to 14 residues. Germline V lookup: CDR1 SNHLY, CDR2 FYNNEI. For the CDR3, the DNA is TGTGCCAGCAGCTCAAGGGGACAGGGCTATGGCTACACCTTC. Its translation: CASSSRGQGYGYTF.

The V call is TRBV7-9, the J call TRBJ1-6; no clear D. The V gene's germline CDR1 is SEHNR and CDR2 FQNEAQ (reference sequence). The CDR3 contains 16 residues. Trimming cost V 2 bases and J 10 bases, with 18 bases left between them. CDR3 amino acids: CASSLRLTASRSPLHF. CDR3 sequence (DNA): TGTGCCAGCAGCTTAAGGCTGACTGCCTCTCGGTCACCCCTCCACTTT.

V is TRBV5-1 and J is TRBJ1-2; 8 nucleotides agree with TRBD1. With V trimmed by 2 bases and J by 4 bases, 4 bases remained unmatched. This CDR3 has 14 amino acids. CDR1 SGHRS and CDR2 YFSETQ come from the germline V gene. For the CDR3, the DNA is TGCGCCAGCAGCTTTTCAACAGGGGGCTATGGCTACACCTTC. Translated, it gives CASSFSTGGYGYTF.

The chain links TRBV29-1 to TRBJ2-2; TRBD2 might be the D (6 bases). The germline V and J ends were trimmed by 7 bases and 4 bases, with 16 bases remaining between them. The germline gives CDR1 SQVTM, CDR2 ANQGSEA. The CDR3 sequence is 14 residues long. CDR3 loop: CSGRLSGGTGELFF. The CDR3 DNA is TGCAGCGGCCGACTCTCCGGGGGCACCGGGGAGCTGTTTTTT.

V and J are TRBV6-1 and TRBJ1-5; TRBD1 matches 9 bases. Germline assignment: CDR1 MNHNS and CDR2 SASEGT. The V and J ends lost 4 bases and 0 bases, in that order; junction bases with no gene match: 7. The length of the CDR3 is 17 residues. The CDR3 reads CASSVLDRGGSNQPQHF. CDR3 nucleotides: TGTGCCAGCAGTGTTCTGGACAGGGGCGGTAGCAATCAGCCCCAGCATTTT.

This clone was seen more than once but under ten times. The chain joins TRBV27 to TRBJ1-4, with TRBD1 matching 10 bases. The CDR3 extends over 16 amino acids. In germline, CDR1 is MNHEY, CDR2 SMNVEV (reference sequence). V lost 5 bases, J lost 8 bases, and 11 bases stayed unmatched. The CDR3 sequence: CASSHIRDRGREKLFF. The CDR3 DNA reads TGTGCCAGCAGTCATATCCGGGACAGGGGCCGAGAAAAACTGTTTTTT.

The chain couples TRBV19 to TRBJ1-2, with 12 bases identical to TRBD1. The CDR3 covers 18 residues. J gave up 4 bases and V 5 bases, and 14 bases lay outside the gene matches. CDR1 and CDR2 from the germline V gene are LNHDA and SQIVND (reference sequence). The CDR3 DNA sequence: TGTGCCAGTAGTGGCCGGGACAGGGGGCTTTTGTCGTCCTATGGCTACACCTTC. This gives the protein CASSGRDRGLLSSYGYTF.

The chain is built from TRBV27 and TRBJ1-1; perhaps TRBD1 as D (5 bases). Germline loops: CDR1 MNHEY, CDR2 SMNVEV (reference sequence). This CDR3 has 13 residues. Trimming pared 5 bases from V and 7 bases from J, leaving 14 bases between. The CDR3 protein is CASSPSGEREAFF. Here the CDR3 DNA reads TGTGCCAGCAGTCCCTCGGGGGAGCGTGAAGCTTTCTTT.

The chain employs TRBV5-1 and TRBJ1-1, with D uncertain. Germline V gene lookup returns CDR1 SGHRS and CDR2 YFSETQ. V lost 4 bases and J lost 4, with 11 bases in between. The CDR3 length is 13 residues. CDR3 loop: CASSRDQVTEAFF. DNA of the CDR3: TGCGCCAGCAGCCGGGATCAGGTCACTGAAGCTTTCTTT.

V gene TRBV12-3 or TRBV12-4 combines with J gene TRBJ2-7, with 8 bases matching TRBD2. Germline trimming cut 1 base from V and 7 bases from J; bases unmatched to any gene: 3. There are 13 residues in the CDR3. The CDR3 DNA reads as TGTGCCAGCAGTTTAGTCGGGAGGGGAGAGCAGTACTTC. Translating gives CASSLVGRGEQYF.

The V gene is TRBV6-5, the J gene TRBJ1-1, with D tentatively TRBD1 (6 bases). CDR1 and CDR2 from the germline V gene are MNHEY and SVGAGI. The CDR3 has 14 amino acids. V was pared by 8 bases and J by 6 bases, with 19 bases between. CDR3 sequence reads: CASQVTGPQPEAFF. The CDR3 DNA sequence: TGTGCCAGCCAGGTGACAGGCCCTCAGCCTGAAGCTTTCTTT.

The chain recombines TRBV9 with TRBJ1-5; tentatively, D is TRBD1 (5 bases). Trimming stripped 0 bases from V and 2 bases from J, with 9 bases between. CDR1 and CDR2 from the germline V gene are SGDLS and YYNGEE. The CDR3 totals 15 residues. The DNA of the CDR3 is TGTGCCAGCAGCGTAGGCCCGGGGGGCAATCAGCCCCAGCATTTT. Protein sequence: CASSVGPGGNQPQHF.

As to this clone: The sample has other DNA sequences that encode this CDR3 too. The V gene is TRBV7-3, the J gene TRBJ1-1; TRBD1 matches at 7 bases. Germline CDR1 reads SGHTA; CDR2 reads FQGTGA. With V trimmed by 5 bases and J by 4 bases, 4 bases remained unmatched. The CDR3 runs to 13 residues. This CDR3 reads CASSETGITEAFF. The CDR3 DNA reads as TGTGCCAGCAGCGAGACAGGGATCACTGAAGCTTTCTTT.

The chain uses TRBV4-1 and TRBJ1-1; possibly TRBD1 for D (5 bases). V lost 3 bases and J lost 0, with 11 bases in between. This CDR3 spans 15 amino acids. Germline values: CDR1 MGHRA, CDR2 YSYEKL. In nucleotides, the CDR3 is TGCGCCAGCAGCCACCCGGGACTCTTGAACACTGAAGCTTTCTTT. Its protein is CASSHPGLLNTEAFF.

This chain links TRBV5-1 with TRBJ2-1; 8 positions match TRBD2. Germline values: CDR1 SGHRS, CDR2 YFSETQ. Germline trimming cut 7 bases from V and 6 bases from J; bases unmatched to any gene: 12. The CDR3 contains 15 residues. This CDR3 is CASRGGPERVNEQFF. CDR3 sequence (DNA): TGCGCCAGCCGGGGGGGCCCTGAACGCGTCAATGAGCAGTTCTTC.

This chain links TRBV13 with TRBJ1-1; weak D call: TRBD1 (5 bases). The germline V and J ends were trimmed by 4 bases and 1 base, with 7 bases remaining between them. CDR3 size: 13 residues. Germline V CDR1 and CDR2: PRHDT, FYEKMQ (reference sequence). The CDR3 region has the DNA TGTGCCAGCAGCTCGGACACGAACACTGAAGCTTTCTTT. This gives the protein CASSSDTNTEAFF.

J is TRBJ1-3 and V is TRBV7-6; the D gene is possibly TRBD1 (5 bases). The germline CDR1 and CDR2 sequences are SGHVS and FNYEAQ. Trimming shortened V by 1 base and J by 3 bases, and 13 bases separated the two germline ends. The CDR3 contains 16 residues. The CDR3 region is CASSLDRAGFGNTIYF. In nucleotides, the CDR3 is TGTGCCAGCAGCTTAGATCGGGCAGGGTTTGGAAACACCATATATTTT. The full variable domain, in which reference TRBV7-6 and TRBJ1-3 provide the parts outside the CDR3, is GAGVSQSPRYKVTKRGQDVALRCDPISGHVSLYWYRQALGQGPEFLTYFNYEAQQDKSGLPNDRFSAERPEGSISTLTIQRTEQRDSAMYRCASSLDRAGFGNTIYFGEGSWLTVV.

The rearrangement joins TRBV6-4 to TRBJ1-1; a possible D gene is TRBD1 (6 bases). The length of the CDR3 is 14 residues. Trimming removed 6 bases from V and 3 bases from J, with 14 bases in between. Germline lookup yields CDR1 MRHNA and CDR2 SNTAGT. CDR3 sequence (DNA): TGTGCCAGCAGCCCCACAGGGTTATACACTGAAGCTTTCTTT. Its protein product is CASSPTGLYTEAFF.

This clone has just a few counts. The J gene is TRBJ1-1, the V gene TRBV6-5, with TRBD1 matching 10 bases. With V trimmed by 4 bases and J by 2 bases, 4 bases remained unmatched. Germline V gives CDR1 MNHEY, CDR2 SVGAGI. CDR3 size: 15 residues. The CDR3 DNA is TGTGCCAGCAGTTCCGGGACAGGGGTTAACACTGAAGCTTTCTTT. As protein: CASSSGTGVNTEAFF.

CDR3 DNA sequence: TGTGCCAGCTCACCCCCGGGACTAGCGGAAGAGACCCAGTACTTC. Translating it yields CASSPPGLAEETQYF. The chain combines TRBV18 with TRBJ2-5; 11 bases map to TRBD2. CDR3 size: 15 residues. V gave up 3 bases and J gave up 3 bases; unmatched junction bases: 3. Germline V gene data show CDR1 as KGHSH and CDR2 as LQKENI.

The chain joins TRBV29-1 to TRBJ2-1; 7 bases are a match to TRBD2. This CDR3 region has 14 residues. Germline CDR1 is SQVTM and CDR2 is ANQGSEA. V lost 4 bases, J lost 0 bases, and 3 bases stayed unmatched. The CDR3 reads CSVGRGSSYNEQFF. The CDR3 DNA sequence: TGCAGCGTTGGGCGGGGGAGCTCCTACAATGAGCAGTTCTTC.

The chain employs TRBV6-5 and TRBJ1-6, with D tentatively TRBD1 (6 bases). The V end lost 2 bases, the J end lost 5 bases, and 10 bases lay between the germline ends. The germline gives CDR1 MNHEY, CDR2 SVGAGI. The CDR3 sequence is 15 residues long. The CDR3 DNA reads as TGTGCCAGCAGTTACGGGGGCCAGGATAATTCACCCCTCCACTTT. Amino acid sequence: CASSYGGQDNSPLHF.

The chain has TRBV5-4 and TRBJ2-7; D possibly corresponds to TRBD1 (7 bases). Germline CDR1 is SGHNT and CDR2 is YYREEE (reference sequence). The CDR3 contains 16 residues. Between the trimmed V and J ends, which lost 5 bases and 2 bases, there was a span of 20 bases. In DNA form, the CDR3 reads TGTGCCAGCAGAACAGGCGGGACAGCAGGCCCCTACGAGCAGTACTTC. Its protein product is CASRTGGTAGPYEQYF.

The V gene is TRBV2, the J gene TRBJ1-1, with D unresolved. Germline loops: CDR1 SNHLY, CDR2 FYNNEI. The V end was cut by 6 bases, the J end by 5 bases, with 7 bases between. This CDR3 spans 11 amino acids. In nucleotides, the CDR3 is TGTGCCAGCAGGAGGAGTACTGAAGCTTTCTTT. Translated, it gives CASRRSTEAFF.

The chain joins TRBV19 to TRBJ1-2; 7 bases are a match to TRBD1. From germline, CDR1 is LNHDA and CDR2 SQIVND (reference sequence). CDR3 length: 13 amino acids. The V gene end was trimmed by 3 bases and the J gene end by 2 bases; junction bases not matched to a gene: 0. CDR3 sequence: CASSMDRNYGYTF. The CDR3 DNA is TGTGCCAGTAGTATGGACAGGAACTATGGCTACACCTTC. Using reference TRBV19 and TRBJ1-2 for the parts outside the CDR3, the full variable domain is DGGITQSPKYLFRKEGQNVTLSCEQNLNHDAMYWYRQDPGQGLRLIYYSQIVNDFQKGDIAEGYSVSREKKESFPLTVTSAQKNPTAFYLCASSMDRNYGYTFGSGTRLTVV.

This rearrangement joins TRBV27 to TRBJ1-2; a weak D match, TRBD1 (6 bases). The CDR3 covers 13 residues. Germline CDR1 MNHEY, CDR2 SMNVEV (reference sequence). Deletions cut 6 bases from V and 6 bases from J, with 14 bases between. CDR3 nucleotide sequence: TGTGCCAGCAGCCTACAGGGTTGGAATGGCTACACCTTC. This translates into CASSLQGWNGYTF.

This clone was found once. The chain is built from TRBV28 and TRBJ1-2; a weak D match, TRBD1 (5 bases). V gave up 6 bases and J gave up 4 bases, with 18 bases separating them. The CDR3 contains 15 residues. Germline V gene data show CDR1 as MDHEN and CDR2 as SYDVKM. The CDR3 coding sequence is TGTGCCAGCAGGACCCGACAGTTAGCTGGCTATGGCTACACCTTC. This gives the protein CASRTRQLAGYGYTF.